This paragraph covers one TCR beta chain sequence. Its antigen is still unknown. This record comes from a study of PD-L1 blockade in urothelial cancer. Whole-study context: Bladder-origin urothelial cancer in males covered about 90% of the roughly 30 patients. Study results and caveats: Clonality of blood TCR below the median before treatment predicted better survival.

From germline, CDR1 is MGHRA and CDR2 YSYEKL. V dropped 1 base and J dropped 0 bases, with 12 bases sitting between them. This CDR3 spans 16 amino acids. The cohort comprised individuals with locally advanced or metastatic urothelial carcinoma. Spiked synthetic TCR analogs estimated absolute template abundance per PCR. Sequencing was performed with immunoSEQ multiplex PCR; in TCRdb, only in-frame clones are kept and a portion is missing. This repertoire shows under 100,000 clones, about four fifths found once; its top ten account for 9% to 9.5%. The chain links TRBV4-1 to TRBJ1-2; D not resolved. This specimen consisted of PBMCs, obtained around atezolizumab (anti-PD-L1) treatment. The origin of this receptor is a man in his sixties or seventies with urothelial cancer. The CDR3 bases are TGCGCCAGCAGCCAAGTAGGAGGGCTACCTAACTATGGCTACACCTTC. It yields the protein CASSQVGGLPNYGYTF.